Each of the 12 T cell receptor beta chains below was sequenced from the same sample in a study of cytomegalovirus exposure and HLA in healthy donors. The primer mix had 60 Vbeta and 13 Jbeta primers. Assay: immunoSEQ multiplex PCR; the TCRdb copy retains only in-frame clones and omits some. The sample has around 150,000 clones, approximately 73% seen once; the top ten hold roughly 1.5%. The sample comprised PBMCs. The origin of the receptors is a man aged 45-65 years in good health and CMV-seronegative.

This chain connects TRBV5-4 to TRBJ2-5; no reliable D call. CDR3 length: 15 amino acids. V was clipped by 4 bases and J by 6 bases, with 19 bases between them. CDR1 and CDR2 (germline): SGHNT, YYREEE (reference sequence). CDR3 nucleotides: TGTGCCAGCAGCCATATCACAGAGAAAGGAAAGACCCAGTACTTC. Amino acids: CASSHITEKGKTQYF.

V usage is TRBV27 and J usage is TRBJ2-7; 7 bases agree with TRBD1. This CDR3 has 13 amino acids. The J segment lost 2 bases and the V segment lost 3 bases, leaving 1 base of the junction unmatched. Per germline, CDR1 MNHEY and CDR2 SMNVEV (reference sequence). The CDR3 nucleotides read TGTGCCAGCAGTTTGCAGGGGGCCTACGAGCAGTACTTC. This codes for CASSLQGAYEQYF.

The CDR3 here is CASRRGGSSGNTIYF. As DNA, the CDR3 is TGTGCCAGCAGGCGGGGGGGGAGCTCTGGAAACACCATATATTTT. The chain is built from TRBV27 and TRBJ1-3; tentatively, D is TRBD1 (5 bases). With 6 bases removed from V and 0 bases from J, the gap between germline ends came to 12 bases. CDR1 and CDR2 (germline): MNHEY, SMNVEV (reference sequence). This CDR3 is built from 15 residues.

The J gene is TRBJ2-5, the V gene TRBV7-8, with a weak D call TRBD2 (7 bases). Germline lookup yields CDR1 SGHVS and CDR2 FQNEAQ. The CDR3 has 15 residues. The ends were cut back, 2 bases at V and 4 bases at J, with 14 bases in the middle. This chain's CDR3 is CASSLRGGFGETQYF. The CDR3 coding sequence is TGTGCCAGCAGCTTAAGGGGGGGATTCGGAGAGACCCAGTACTTC. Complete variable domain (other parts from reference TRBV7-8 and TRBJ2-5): GAGVSQSPRYKVAKRGQDVALRCDPISGHVSLFWYQQALGQGPEFLTYFQNEAQLDKSGLPSDRFFAERPEGSVSTLKIQRTQQEDSAVYLCASSLRGGFGETQYFGPGTRLLVL.

The CDR3 reads CASSLFAANHRSSYNSPLHF. CDR3 sequence (DNA): TGCGCCAGCAGCCTATTCGCAGCCAACCATAGGAGCTCCTATAATTCACCCCTCCACTTT. The rearrangement links TRBV5-1 to TRBJ1-6; no clear D gene. The CDR3 consists of 20 residues. V lost 4 bases and J lost 0, with 23 bases in between. CDR1 and CDR2 (germline): SGHRS, YFSETQ.

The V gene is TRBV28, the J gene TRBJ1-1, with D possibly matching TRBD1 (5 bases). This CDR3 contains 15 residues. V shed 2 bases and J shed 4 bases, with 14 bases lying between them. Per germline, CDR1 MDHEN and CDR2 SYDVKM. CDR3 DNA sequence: TGTGCCAGCAGTTTAGATCAGGGTAGAGGCACTGAAGCTTTCTTT. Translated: CASSLDQGRGTEAFF.

This CDR3 reads CASSTPLSSGNTIYF. CDR3 DNA: TGTGCCAGTAGTACCCCGTTGAGCTCTGGAAACACCATATATTTT. This chain connects TRBV19 to TRBJ1-3, with unresolved D. Germline V CDR1 and CDR2: LNHDA, SQIVND (reference sequence). V shed 4 bases and J shed 0 bases, with 10 bases lying between them. This CDR3 is built from 15 residues.

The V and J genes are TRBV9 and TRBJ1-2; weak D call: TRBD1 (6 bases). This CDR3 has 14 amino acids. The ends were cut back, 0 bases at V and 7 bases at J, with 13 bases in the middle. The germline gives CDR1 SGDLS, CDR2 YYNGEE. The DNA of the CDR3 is TGTGCCAGCAGCGTAGAACCGACAGGCAGTGGCTACACCTTC. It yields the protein CASSVEPTGSGYTF. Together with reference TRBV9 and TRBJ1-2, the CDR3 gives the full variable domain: DSGVTQTPKHLITATGQRVTLRCSPRSGDLSVYWYQQSLDQGLQFLIQYYNGEERAKGNILERFSAQQFPDLHSELNLSSLELGDSALYFCASSVEPTGSGYTFGSGTRLTVV.

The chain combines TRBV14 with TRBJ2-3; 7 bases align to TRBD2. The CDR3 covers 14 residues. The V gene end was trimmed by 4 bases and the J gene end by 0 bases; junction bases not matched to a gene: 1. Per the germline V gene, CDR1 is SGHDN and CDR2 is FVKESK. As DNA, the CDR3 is TGTGCCAGCAGCCGGGACTACAGCACAGATACGCAGTATTTT. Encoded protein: CASSRDYSTDTQYF.

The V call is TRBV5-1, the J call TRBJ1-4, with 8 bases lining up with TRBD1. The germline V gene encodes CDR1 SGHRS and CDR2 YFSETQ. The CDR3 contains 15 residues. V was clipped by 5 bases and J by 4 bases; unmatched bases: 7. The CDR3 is CASRRTGSINEKLFF. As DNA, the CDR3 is TGCGCCAGCAGACGGACAGGGAGCATTAATGAAAAACTGTTTTTT.

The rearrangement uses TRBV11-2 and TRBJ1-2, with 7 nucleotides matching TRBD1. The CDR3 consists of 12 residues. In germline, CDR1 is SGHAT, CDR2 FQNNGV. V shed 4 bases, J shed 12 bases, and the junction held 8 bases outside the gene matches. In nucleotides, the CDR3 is TGTGCCAGCAGCTCCTCGACAGGGTTAAACACCTTC. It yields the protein CASSSSTGLNTF. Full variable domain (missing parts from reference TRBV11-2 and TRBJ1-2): EAGVAQSPRYKIIEKRQSVAFWCNPISGHATLYWYQQILGQGPKLLIQFQNNGVVDDSQLPKDRFSAERLKGVDSTLKIQPAKLEDSAVYLCASSSSTGLNTFGSGTRLTVV.

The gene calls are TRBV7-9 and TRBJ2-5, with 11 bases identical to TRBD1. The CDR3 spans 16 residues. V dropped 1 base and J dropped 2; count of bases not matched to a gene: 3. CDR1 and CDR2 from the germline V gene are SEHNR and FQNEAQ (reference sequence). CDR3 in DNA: TGTGCCAGCAGCTTAGGGGACAGGGGGTATCAAGAGACCCAGTACTTC. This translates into CASSLGDRGYQETQYF.